The rows below give T cell receptor beta chains drawn from one sample of a study of regulatory T cells in long-lasting Graves disease. TCRdb ran MiXCR on the multiplex PCR reads and lists one entry per CDR3 protein. The sample lists around 450,000 distinct CDR3 sequences, around a fifth occurring once. Sequences were derived from peripheral blood mononuclear cells (PBMCs), sampled when the disease was refractory, from a patient treated with antithyroid drugs. These receptors all come from a female donor with Graves disease. Each CDR3 is given with its conserved first and last residue. The D gene is left open where the match is weak. Clone size is shown for a subset of rows, as once, few, many or a class of expanded clone.

TRBD1	many	TRBV10-3	TRBJ1-2	CAISESTGVLVHTF	TGTGCCATCAGTGAGTCGACAGGGGTCCTAGTTCACACCTTC
TRBD1	.	TRBV20-1	TRBJ1-2	CSARTWTGGNGYTF	TGCAGTGCTAGAACGTGGACAGGGGGTAATGGCTACACCTTC
.	many	TRBV12-3/TRBV12-4	TRBJ2-2	CASSPQDIYTGELFF	TGTGCCAGCAGTCCCCAGGACATTTACACCGGGGAGCTGTTTTTT
.	.	TRBV3-1	TRBJ2-1	CASSDYREEQFF	TGTGCCAGCAGCGATTACAGGGAGGAGCAGTTCTTC
.	few	TRBV3-1	TRBJ1-1	CASSQWPTPEAFF	TGTGCCAGCAGCCAATGGCCGACTCCTGAAGCTTTCTTT
TRBD2	few	TRBV20-1	TRBJ2-2	CSARDASGRPGELFF	TGCAGTGCTAGAGACGCTAGCGGGAGGCCCGGGGAGCTGTTTTTT
.	.	TRBV29-1	TRBJ2-2	CSVRDFANTGELFF	TGCAGCGTTAGGGACTTCGCGAACACCGGGGAGCTGTTTTTT
.	many	TRBV28	TRBJ1-1	CASSPLRGAHEAFF	TGTGCCAGCAGTCCCCTGAGGGGGGCCCATGAAGCTTTCTTT
.	few	TRBV7-6	TRBJ2-2	CASSLGAQMNTGELFF	TGTGCCAGCAGCTTAGGGGCACAGATGAACACCGGGGAGCTGTTTTTT
.	few	TRBV7-9	TRBJ2-7	CASSSRQGNEQYF	TGTGCCAGCAGCTCTCGCCAGGGCAACGAGCAGTACTTC
.	many	TRBV5-1	TRBJ1-1	CASSLDRPIMNTEAFF	TGCGCCAGCAGCTTGGACAGGCCAATCATGAACACTGAAGCTTTCTTT
.	few	TRBV6-1	TRBJ2-5	CASSGNYFPETQYF	TGTGCCAGCAGTGGCAATTATTTCCCAGAGACCCAGTACTTC
TRBD1	.	TRBV2	TRBJ2-1	CASSTQGSHNEQFF	TGTGCCAGCAGTACACAGGGGTCTCACAATGAGCAGTTCTTC
TRBD1	many	TRBV12-3/TRBV12-4	TRBJ2-5	CASRKGGAKTQYF	TGTGCCAGCAGAAAAGGGGGCGCAAAGACCCAGTACTTC
.	many	TRBV6-2/TRBV6-3	TRBJ1-1	CASSPGLSRSTEAFF	TGTGCCAGCAGTCCGGGACTTTCCCGGAGTACTGAAGCTTTCTTT
TRBD1	many	TRBV6-5	TRBJ1-1	CASSFAGGGTEAFF	TGTGCCAGCAGTTTCGCAGGGGGCGGAACTGAAGCTTTCTTT
TRBD1	few	TRBV5-1	TRBJ1-1	CASSWWTGDTEAFF	TGCGCCAGCAGCTGGTGGACAGGGGACACTGAAGCTTTCTTT
.	once	TRBV18	TRBJ2-1	CASSPPGPGTSGEQFF	TGTGCCAGCTCACCACCTGGGCCGGGGACATCGGGTGAGCAGTTCTTC
.	many	TRBV28	TRBJ1-5	CASSPHGGEGGNQPQHF	TGTGCCAGCAGTCCCCACGGGGGCGAAGGGGGCAATCAGCCCCAGCATTTT
TRBD1	few	TRBV10-3	TRBJ1-5	CAISEWDRDQPQHF	TGTGCCATCAGTGAATGGGACAGAGATCAGCCCCAGCATTTT
.	.	TRBV7-2	TRBJ2-7	CASSLVGSLYEQYF	TGTGCCAGCAGCTTAGTTGGCAGCCTCTACGAGCAGTACTTC
.	few	TRBV12-5	TRBJ2-4	CASGLLAGLAKNIQYF	TGTGCTAGTGGTTTGCTCGCGGGACTAGCCAAAAACATTCAGTACTTC